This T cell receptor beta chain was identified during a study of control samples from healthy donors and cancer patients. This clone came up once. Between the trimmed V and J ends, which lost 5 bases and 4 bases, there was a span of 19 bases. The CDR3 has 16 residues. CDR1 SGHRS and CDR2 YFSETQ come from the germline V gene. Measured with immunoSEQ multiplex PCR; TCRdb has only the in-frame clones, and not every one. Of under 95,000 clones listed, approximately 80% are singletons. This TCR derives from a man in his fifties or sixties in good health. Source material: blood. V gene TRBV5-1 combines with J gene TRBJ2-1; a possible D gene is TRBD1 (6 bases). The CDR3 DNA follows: TGCGCCAGCAGAATTCAAACCGGGACACTTTACAATGAGCAGTTCTTC. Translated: CASRIQTGTLYNEQFF. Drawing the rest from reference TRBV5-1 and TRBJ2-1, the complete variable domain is KAGVTQTPRYLIKTRGQQVTLSCSPISGHRSVSWYQQTPGQGLQFLFEYFSETQRNKGNFPGRFSGRQFSNSRSEMNVSTLELGDSALYLCASRIQTGTLYNEQFFGPGTRLTVL.